This T cell receptor (beta chain) derives from a study of T cell responses to AZD1222 COVID-19 vaccine. General study points: Donors were mostly white British, more females; clonal diversity possibly underestimated. Seropositive status at baseline applied to only six AZD1222 recipients.

This table comes from immunoSEQ multiplex PCR, and its TCRdb copy is limited to in-frame clones, with some not included. Of roughly 130,000 clones detected, around 90% appear once; the ten largest clones hold around 3.2%. With respect to this clone: Its antigen is unidentified.

Trimming cost V 4 bases and J 8 bases; bases outside gene matches: 5. Per the germline V gene, CDR1 is LGHDT and CDR2 is YNNKEL (reference sequence). CDR3 length: 14 residues. Here the sequenced sample was peripheral blood, taken on day 0 of AZD1222 vaccination. The receptor's source is an adult in good health. This sequence joins TRBV3-1 (or the pseudogene TRBV3-2) and TRBJ1-6; 7 bases are a match to TRBD1. CDR3 loop: CASSPGQLDSPLHF. DNA for the CDR3: TGTGCCAGCAGCCCGGGACAGCTTGATTCACCCCTCCACTTT.